The 9 T cell receptor beta chains presented below share a single source sample, sequenced in a study of blood T cell repertoires in COVID-19. Clones were sequenced by immunoSEQ multiplex PCR, and TCRdb holds only the in-frame ones, with some missing. The table has fewer than 200,000 clones, about 74% seen once. Input material: peripheral blood. These receptors were collected from a woman aged 80 or over with acute or convalescent COVID-19.

In its sample, this clone was seen a few times. The chain combines TRBV27 with TRBJ1-4; TRBD1 might be the D (5 bases). Between the trimmed V and J ends, which lost 3 bases and 4 bases, there was a span of 12 bases. The germline CDR1 and CDR2 sequences are MNHEY and SMNVEV (reference sequence). The CDR3 runs 15 residues. The DNA of the CDR3 is TGTGCCAGCAGTTTGGGTGGGCAGGGTAATGAAAAACTGTTTTTT. It is translated as CASSLGGQGNEKLFF.

CDR3: CASSPLMGQGRPEAFF. CDR3 DNA: TGTGCCAGCAGCCCACTTATGGGACAGGGGAGACCTGAAGCTTTCTTT. The chain recombines TRBV14 with TRBJ1-1; 10 bases fit TRBD1. Germline V gives CDR1 SGHDN, CDR2 FVKESK. There are 16 residues in the CDR3. Trimming took 4 bases from V and 6 from J; bases not matched to a gene: 11. The complete variable domain, with remaining parts taken from reference TRBV14 and TRBJ1-1, reads EAGVTQFPSHSVIEKGQTVTLRCDPISGHDNLYWYRRVMGKEIKFLLHFVKESKQDESGMPNNRFLAERTGGTYSTLKVQPAELEDSGVYFCASSPLMGQGRPEAFFGQGTRLTVV.

The V call is TRBV28, the J call TRBJ2-5; the D gene is possibly TRBD2 (5 bases). Trimming cost V 2 bases and J 1 base, with 17 bases left between them. Germline V gene lookup returns CDR1 MDHEN and CDR2 SYDVKM. The CDR3 covers 17 residues. This CDR3 reads CASSLRPRGEGQETQYF. CDR3 bases: TGTGCCAGCAGTTTAAGGCCCCGGGGTGAAGGCCAAGAGACCCAGTACTTC. Full variable domain (remainder filled in from reference TRBV28 and TRBJ2-5): DVKVTQSSRYLVKRTGEKVFLECVQDMDHENMFWYRQDPGLGLRLIYFSYDVKMKEKGDIPEGYSVSREKKERFSLILESASTNQTSMYLCASSLRPRGEGQETQYFGPGTRLLVL.

The genes are TRBV28 and TRBJ1-5; 10 bases are shared with TRBD1. V lost 4 bases to trimming and J lost 3 bases; unmatched junction nucleotides: 6. CDR3 length: 16 residues. Germline V CDR1 and CDR2: MDHEN, SYDVKM. The CDR3 coding sequence is TGTGCCAGCAGTTCCACCGGGACAGGGGTCAATCAGCCCCAGCATTTT. Amino acid sequence: CASSSTGTGVNQPQHF. Complete variable domain (other parts from reference TRBV28 and TRBJ1-5): DVKVTQSSRYLVKRTGEKVFLECVQDMDHENMFWYRQDPGLGLRLIYFSYDVKMKEKGDIPEGYSVSREKKERFSLILESASTNQTSMYLCASSSTGTGVNQPQHFGDGTRLSIL.

The rearrangement links TRBV19 to TRBJ2-5; no clear D. CDR3 size: 14 residues. The germline CDR1 and CDR2 sequences are LNHDA and SQIVND (reference sequence). V lost 5 bases to trimming and J lost 2 bases, with 12 bases between them. The CDR3 DNA is TGTGCCAGTAGTCCGCTAAATGAGCAAGAGACCCAGTACTTC. Its protein is CASSPLNEQETQYF.

The V and J genes are TRBV28 and TRBJ1-1, with D possibly matching TRBD1 (6 bases). V lost 6 bases, J lost 3 bases, and 14 bases lay in between. This CDR3 has 14 amino acids. Germline CDR1 and CDR2: MDHEN and SYDVKM. CDR3 sequence: CASRQGLEYTEAFF. As DNA, the CDR3 is TGTGCCAGCAGACAGGGTCTAGAGTACACTGAAGCTTTCTTT. Looking up the rest from reference TRBV28 and TRBJ1-1 gives the full variable domain: DVKVTQSSRYLVKRTGEKVFLECVQDMDHENMFWYRQDPGLGLRLIYFSYDVKMKEKGDIPEGYSVSREKKERFSLILESASTNQTSMYLCASRQGLEYTEAFFGQGTRLTVV.

The rearrangement joins TRBV27 to TRBJ1-6; 7 bases are shared with TRBD1. Germline loops: CDR1 MNHEY, CDR2 SMNVEV (reference sequence). CDR3 length equals 14 residues. Unmatched junction bases numbered 6, after V lost 6 bases and J lost 7 bases. Here the CDR3 reads CASRPGQTNSPLHF. In DNA form, the CDR3 reads TGTGCCAGCAGGCCGGGACAGACAAATTCACCCCTCCACTTT.

V and J are TRBV5-6 and TRBJ2-2; 10 nucleotides line up with TRBD1. V shed 3 bases and J 2 bases; nucleotides not matched to a gene: 7. The CDR3 is made up of 17 amino acids. Germline assignment: CDR1 SGHDT and CDR2 YYEEEE. The CDR3 is CASSSTGTGVNTGELFF. For the CDR3, the DNA is TGTGCCAGCAGCTCAACCGGGACAGGGGTCAACACCGGGGAGCTGTTTTTT.

The rearrangement joins TRBV28 to TRBJ2-7; 13 nucleotides align to TRBD2. J lost 7 bases, V lost 7 bases, and 10 bases had no gene match. CDR1 MDHEN and CDR2 SYDVKM come from the germline V gene. The CDR3 has 15 residues. DNA of the CDR3: TGTGCCAGCACCCTATGGGGACTAGCGGGAAGGGAGCAGTACTTC. Protein product: CASTLWGLAGREQYF.